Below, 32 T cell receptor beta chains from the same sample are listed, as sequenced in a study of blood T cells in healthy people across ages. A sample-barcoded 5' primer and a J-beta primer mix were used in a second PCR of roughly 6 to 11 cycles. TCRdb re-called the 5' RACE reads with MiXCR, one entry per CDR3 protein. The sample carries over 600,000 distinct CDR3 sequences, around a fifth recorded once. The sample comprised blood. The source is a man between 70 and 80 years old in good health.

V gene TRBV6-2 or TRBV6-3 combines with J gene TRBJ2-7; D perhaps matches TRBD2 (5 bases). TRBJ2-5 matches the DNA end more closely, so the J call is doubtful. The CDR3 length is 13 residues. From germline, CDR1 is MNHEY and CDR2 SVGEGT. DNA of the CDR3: TGTGCCAGCAGGGAGACGGGGTTAGAGACCCAGTACTTC. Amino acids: CASRETGLETQYF.

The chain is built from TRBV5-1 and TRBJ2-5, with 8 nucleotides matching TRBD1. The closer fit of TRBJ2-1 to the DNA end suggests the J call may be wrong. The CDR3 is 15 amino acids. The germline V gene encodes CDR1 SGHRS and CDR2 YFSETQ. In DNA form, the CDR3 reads TGCGCCAGCAGCTTTACCGACAGGGGATACAATGAGCAGTTCTTC. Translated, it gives CASSFTDRGYNEQFF.

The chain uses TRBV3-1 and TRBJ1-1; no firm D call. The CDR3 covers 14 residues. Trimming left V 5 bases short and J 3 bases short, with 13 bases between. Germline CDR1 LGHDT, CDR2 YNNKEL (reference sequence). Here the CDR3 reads CASSTRTDYTEAFF. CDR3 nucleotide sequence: TGTGCCAGCAGCACCCGGACGGACTACACTGAAGCTTTCTTT.

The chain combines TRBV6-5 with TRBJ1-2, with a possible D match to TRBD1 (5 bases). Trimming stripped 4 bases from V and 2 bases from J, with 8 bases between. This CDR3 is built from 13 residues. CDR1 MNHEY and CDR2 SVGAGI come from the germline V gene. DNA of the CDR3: TGTGCCAGCAGTTCACAGGAGAACTATGGCTACACCTTC. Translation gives CASSSQENYGYTF.

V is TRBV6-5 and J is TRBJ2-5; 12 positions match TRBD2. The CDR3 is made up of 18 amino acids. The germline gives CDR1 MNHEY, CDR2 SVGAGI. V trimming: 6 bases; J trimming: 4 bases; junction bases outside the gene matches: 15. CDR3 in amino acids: CASSYQVTSGRRGETQYF. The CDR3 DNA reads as TGTGCCAGCAGCTACCAAGTGACTAGCGGGAGACGAGGAGAGACCCAGTACTTC.

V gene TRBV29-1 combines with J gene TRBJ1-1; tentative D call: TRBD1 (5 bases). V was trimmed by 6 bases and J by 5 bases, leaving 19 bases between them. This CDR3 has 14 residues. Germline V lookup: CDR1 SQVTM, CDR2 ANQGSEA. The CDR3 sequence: CSVALGEGWTEAFF. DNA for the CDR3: TGCAGCGTCGCACTTGGAGAGGGGTGGACTGAAGCTTTCTTT.

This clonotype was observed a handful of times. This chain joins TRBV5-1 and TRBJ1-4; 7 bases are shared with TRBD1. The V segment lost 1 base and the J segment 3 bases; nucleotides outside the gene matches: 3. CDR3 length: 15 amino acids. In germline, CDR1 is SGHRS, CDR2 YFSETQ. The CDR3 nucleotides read TGCGCCAGCAGCTTGCAGGGGGTTCCTAATGAAAAACTGTTTTTT. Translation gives CASSLQGVPNEKLFF.

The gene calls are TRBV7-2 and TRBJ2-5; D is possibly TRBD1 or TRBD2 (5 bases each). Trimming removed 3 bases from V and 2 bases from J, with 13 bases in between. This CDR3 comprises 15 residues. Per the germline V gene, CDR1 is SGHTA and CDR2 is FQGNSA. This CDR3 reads CASSFSGTEQETQYF. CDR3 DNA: TGTGCCAGCAGCTTCTCCGGGACGGAACAAGAGACCCAGTACTTC.

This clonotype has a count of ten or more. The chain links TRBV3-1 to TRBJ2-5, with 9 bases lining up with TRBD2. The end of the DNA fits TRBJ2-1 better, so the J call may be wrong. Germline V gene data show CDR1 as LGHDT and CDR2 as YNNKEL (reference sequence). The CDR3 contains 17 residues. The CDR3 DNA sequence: TGTGCCAGCAGCCAAGAAAGCCGGGCGGGAGGGCGTACTGAGCAGTTCTTC. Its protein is CASSQESRAGGRTEQFF.

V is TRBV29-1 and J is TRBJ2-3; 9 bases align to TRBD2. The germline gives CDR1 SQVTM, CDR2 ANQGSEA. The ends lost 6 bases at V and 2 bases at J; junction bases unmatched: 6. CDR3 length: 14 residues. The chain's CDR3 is CSVKAGGATDTQYF. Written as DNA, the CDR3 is TGCAGCGTGAAAGCGGGGGGAGCCACAGATACGCAGTATTTT.

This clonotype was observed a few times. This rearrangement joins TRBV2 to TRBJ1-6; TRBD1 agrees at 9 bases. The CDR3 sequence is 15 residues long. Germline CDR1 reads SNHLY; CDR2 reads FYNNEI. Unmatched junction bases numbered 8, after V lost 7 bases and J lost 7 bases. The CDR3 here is CASNSMGQGNSPLHF. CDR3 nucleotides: TGTGCCAGCAATTCCATGGGACAGGGCAATTCACCCCTCCACTTT.

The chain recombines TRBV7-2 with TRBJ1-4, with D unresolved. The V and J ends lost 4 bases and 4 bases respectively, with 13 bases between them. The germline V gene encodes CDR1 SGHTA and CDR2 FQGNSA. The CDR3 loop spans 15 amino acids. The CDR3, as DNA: TGTGCCAGCAGCTCCGGACGAGGGTTTAATGAAAAACTGTTTTTT. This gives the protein CASSSGRGFNEKLFF.

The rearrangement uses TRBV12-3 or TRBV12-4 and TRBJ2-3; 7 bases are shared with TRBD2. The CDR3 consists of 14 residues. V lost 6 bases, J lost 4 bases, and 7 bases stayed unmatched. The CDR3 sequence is CASRRSGNADTQYF. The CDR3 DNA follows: TGTGCCAGCAGGAGAAGCGGGAACGCAGATACGCAGTATTTT.

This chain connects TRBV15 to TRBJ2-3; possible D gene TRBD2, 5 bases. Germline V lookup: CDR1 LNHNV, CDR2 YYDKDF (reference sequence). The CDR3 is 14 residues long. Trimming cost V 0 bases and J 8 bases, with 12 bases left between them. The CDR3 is CATSRDRVGGTQYF. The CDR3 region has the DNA TGTGCCACCAGCAGAGATAGGGTCGGAGGTACGCAGTATTTT.

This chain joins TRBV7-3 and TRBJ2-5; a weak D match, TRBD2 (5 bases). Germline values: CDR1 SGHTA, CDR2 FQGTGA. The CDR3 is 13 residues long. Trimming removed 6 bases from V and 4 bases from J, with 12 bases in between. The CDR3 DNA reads TGTGCCAGCAGTAAAAGGGCGGGAGAGACCCAGTACTTC. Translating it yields CASSKRAGETQYF.

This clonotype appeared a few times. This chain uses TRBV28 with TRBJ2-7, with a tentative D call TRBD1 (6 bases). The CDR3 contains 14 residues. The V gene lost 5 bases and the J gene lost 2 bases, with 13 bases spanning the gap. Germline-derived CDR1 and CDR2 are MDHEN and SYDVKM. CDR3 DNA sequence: TGTGCCAGCAGTCCTCACAAGGGGGCCTACGAGCAGTACTTC. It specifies CASSPHKGAYEQYF.

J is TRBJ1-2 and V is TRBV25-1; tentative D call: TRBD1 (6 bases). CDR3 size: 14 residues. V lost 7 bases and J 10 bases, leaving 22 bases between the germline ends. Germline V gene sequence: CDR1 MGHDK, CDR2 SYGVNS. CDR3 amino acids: CASTGAGTSYTYTF. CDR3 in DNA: TGTGCCAGCACCGGAGCCGGGACATCGTATACCTACACCTTC.

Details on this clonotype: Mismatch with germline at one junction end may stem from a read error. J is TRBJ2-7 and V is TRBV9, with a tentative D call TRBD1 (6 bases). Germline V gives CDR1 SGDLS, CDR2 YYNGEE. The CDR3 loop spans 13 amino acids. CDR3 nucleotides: TGTGCCAGCAGCGTATCGAACAGGGACGAGCAGCACTTC. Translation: CASSVSNRDEQHF.

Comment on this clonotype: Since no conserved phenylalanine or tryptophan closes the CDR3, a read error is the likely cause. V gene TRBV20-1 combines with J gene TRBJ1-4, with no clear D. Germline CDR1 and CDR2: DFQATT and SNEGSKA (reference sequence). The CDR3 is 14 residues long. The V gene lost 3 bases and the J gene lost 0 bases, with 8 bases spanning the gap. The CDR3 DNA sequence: TGCAGTGCTAGGAACGGAGCAACTAATGAAAAACTGTTTTCT. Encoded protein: CSARNGATNEKLFS.

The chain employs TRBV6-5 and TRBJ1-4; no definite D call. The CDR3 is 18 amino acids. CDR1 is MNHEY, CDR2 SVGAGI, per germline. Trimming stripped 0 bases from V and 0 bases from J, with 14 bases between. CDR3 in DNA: TGTGCCAGCAGTTACTCGATAACGCCGGAGCCAACTAATGAAAAACTGTTTTTT. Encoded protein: CASSYSITPEPTNEKLFF.

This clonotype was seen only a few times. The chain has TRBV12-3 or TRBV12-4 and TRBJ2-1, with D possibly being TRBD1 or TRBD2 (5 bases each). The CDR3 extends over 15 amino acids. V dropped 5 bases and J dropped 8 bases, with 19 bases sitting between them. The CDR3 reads CASSHRDLTTHEQFF. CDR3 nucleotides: TGTGCCAGCAGTCACCGGGACCTTACTACCCATGAGCAGTTCTTC.

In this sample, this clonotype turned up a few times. CDR3 loop: CASSLFERAYETQYF. Written as DNA, the CDR3 is TGTGCCAGCAGCTTATTCGAGAGGGCCTATGAGACCCAGTACTTC. V usage is TRBV7-3 and J usage is TRBJ2-5; TRBD2 is a possible D gene (5 bases). The ends were cut back, 2 bases at V and 5 bases at J, with 15 bases in the middle. CDR3 length: 15 amino acids. Germline V gene sequence: CDR1 SGHTA, CDR2 FQGTGA.

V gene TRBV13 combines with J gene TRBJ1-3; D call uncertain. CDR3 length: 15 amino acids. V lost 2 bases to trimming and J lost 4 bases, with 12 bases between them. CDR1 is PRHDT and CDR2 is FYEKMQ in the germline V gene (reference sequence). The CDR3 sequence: CASSLLRVYGNTIYF. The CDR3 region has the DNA TGTGCCAGCAGCTTATTAAGGGTCTACGGAAACACCATATATTTT. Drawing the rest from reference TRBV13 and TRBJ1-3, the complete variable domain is AAGVIQSPRHLIKEKRETATLKCYPIPRHDTVYWYQQGPGQDPQFLISFYEKMQSDKGSIPDRFSAQQFSDYHSELNMSSLELGDSALYFCASSLLRVYGNTIYFGEGSWLTVV.

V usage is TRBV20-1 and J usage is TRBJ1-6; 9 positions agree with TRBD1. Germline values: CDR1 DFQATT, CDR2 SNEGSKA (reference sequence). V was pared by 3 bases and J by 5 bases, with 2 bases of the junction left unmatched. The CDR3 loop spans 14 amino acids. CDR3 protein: CSARRDRDNSPLHF. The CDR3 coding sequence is TGCAGTGCTAGGCGGGACAGGGATAATTCACCCCTCCACTTT.

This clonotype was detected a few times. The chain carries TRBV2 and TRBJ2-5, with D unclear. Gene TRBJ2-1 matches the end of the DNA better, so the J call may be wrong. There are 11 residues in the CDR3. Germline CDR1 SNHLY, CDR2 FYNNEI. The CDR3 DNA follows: TGTGCCAGCATGTTGCACAATGAGCAGTTCTTC. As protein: CASMLHNEQFF.

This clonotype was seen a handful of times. CDR3 region: CASTLGDRNQPQHF. Here the CDR3 DNA reads TGTGCCAGCACCTTGGGGGACAGGAATCAGCCCCAGCATTTT. This chain connects TRBV28 to TRBJ1-5; 8 bases map to TRBD1. The CDR3 is 14 amino acids. V trimming: 7 bases; J trimming: 4 bases; junction bases outside the gene matches: 6. Germline values: CDR1 MDHEN, CDR2 SYDVKM.

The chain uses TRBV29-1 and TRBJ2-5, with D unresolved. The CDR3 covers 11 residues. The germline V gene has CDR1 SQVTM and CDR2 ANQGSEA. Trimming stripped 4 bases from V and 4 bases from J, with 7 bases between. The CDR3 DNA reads TGCAGCGTTGGCTCCCCAGAGACCCAGTACTTC. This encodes CSVGSPETQYF.

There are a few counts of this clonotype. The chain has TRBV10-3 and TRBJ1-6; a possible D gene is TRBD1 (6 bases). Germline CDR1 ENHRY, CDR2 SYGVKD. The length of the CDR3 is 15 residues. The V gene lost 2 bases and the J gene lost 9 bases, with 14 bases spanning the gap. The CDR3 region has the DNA TGTGCCATCAGTGAGAGGGCATTAGGGGGTTCACCCCTCCACTTT. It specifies CAISERALGGSPLHF.

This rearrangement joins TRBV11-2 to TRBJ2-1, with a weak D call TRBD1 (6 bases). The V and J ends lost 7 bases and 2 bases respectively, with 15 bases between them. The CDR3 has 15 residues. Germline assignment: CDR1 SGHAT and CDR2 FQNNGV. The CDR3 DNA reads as TGTGCCAGCACCCTCTGGCAGGGGACCTACAATGAGCAGTTCTTC. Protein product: CASTLWQGTYNEQFF.

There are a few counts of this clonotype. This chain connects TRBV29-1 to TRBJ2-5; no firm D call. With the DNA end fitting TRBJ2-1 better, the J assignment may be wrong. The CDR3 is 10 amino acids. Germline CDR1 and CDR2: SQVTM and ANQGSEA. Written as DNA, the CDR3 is TGCAGCGTGCCGAGGCCAGAGCAGTTCTTC. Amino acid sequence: CSVPRPEQFF.

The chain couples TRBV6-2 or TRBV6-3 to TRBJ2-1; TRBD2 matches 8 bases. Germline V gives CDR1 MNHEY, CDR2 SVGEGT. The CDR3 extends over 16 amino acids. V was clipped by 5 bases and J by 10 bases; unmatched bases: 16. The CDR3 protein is CASSNPGGLEGAEQFF. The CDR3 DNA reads TGTGCCAGCAGTAACCCCGGGGGACTAGAAGGGGCCGAGCAGTTCTTC.

The CDR3 sequence: CASRDVYNEQFF. DNA of the CDR3: TGTGCCAGCCGGGACGTCTACAATGAGCAGTTCTTC. This chain links TRBV28 with TRBJ2-1; D tentatively fits TRBD1 or TRBD2 (5 bases each). V was cut by 8 bases and J by 3 bases, with 8 bases left in between. Germline values: CDR1 MDHEN, CDR2 SYDVKM. The CDR3 consists of 12 residues. Complete variable domain (other parts from reference TRBV28 and TRBJ2-1): DVKVTQSSRYLVKRTGEKVFLECVQDMDHENMFWYRQDPGLGLRLIYFSYDVKMKEKGDIPEGYSVSREKKERFSLILESASTNQTSMYLCASRDVYNEQFFGPGTRLTVL.